The clone carrying this TCR beta chain was counted at least ten times. What it recognizes is unknown. This specimen comes from a study of T-cell reconstitution after alpha-beta-depleted transplantation in children. The study's findings and limits: At one year after transplant, newly produced T cells mostly accounted for T-cell counts and diversity.

Unique molecular identifiers were incorporated when the TCRbeta library was constructed. Each CDR3 protein gets one entry after TCRdb re-called the PCR reads with MiXCR. Of 330,000 or so distinct CDR3 sequences in the sample, approximately 7.3% were seen once. The input for sequencing was peripheral blood, taken 360 days after TCRalphabeta/CD19-depleted stem cell transplant. This clonotype was obtained from a female patient between 2 and 15 years old who had a stem cell transplant for Fanconi anemia, so the T cells may come from the graft donor.

The CDR3 DNA reads TGTGCCATACGGTGGGGTTTGGATTACTCGAACACTGAAGCTTTCTTT. The encoded protein is CAIRWGLDYSNTEAFF. V usage is TRBV10-3 and J usage is TRBJ1-1, with no clear D. V was pared by 9 bases and J by 1 base, with 21 bases between. The germline V gene encodes CDR1 ENHRY and CDR2 SYGVKD. The CDR3 is 16 residues long.